This T cell receptor (beta chain) stems from a study of radiotherapy plus CTLA-4 blockade in lung cancer. With regard to this clone: Its antigen remains unknown.

Study conclusions and caveats: Dynamics of early blood T cell clones, together with interferon-beta, were reportedly the best predictors of response.

This CDR3 comprises 12 residues. CDR1 is MNHNY, CDR2 SVGAGI, per germline (reference sequence). Trimming shortened V by 10 bases and J by 6 bases, and 13 bases separated the two germline ends. Some clones are missing from TCRdb's copy, which holds only in-frame ones; the method was immunoSEQ multiplex PCR. The sample yields roughly 46,000 clones, approximately 76% seen once. The rearrangement links TRBV6-6 to TRBJ1-5; D unclear. This TCR was recovered from a human donor with non-small cell lung cancer who had stable disease on radiotherapy plus ipilimumab. The specimen was peripheral blood, collected from a patient treated with radiotherapy plus ipilimumab. The CDR3 spells CATERAGQPQHF. The CDR3 DNA sequence: TGTGCCACCGAACGGGCGGGTCAGCCCCAGCATTTT.